This is a list of T cell receptor beta chains from one sample in a study of identical twins. TCRdb re-called the 5' RACE reads through MiXCR, storing one row per CDR3 protein. The profile shows hundreds of thousands of distinct CDR3 sequences, 18% of them singletons. The data also belong to a second study, concerning T cells expressing NK-cell markers.

Sample: PBMCs. The receptors derive from a woman under 30 in good health. CDR3s include the opening cysteine and the closing phenylalanine or tryptophan. The D gene is left open where the match is weak. Clone sizes are given selectively: once, few, many, or a class where the clone is expanded.

J gene | V gene | D gene | clone size | CDR3 protein | CDR3 DNA
TRBJ1-5 | TRBV10-3 | . | few | CAISETLLSQANQPQHF | TGTGCCATCAGTGAGACCTTACTCTCCCAGGCCAATCAGCCCCAGCATTTT
TRBJ2-7 | TRBV21-1 | . | . | CASSKVVRLFGRAPSYEQYF | TGTGCCAGCAGCAAAGTGGTGCGGCTTTTCGGGAGGGCCCCATCCTACGAGCAGTACTTC
TRBJ2-3 | TRBV7-2 | . | . | CASSLVVRSTDTQYF | TGTGCCAGCAGCTTAGTGGTGCGGAGCACAGATACGCAGTATTTT
TRBJ2-1 | TRBV12-3/TRBV12-4 | TRBD2 | . | CASSHWTSGSYNEQFF | TGTGCCAGCAGCCACTGGACTAGCGGGAGTTACAATGAGCAGTTCTTC
TRBJ1-6 | TRBV5-1 | . | . | CASSLEGGGWSPLHF | TGCGCCAGCAGCTTGGAAGGCGGAGGGTGGTCACCCCTCCACTTT
TRBJ1-5 | TRBV20-1 | TRBD1 | many | CSARDPQGGHQPQHF | TGCAGTGCTAGAGATCCCCAGGGGGGGCATCAGCCCCAGCATTTT
TRBJ2-7 | TRBV6-5 | TRBD1 | . | CASSSTDRSIYEQYF | TGTGCCAGCAGTTCGACGGACAGGAGTATCTACGAGCAGTACTTC
TRBJ2-3 | TRBV19 | . | few | CASSYRRASTDTQYF | TGTGCCAGTAGTTACAGACGAGCTAGCACAGATACGCAGTATTTT
TRBJ2-1 | TRBV4-3 | . | . | CASSQDRNIYNEQFF | TGCGCCAGCAGCCAAGATCGCAACATCTACAATGAGCAGTTCTTC
TRBJ2-1 | TRBV5-1 | . | few | CASSLVGSGTYNEQFF | TGCGCCAGCAGCTTGGTGGGTAGCGGAACGTACAATGAGCAGTTCTTC
TRBJ2-1 | TRBV20-1 | . | . | CSAHGGLAYNEQFF | TGCAGTGCTCATGGGGGGCTAGCCTACAATGAGCAGTTCTTC
TRBJ1-4 | TRBV10-3 | . | few | CAISESWQGFGKLFF | TGTGCCATCAGTGAGTCCTGGCAGGGCTTCGGAAAACTGTTTTTT
TRBJ1-2 | TRBV14 | . | few | CASSPITRHGYTF | TGTGCCAGCAGCCCGATAACACGACACGGCTACACCTTC
TRBJ2-2 | TRBV27 | . | . | CASSFRGVVGELFF | TGTGCCAGCAGCTTCCGCGGTGTGGTCGGGGAGCTGTTTTTT
TRBJ1-1 | TRBV5-1 | . | few | CASSPPRGDGEAFF | TGCGCCAGCAGCCCCCCCAGAGGGGACGGTGAAGCTTTCTTT
TRBJ2-5 | TRBV7-2 | . | . | CAKSRAGAEETQYF | TGTGCCAAAAGCCGGGCCGGAGCAGAAGAGACCCAGTACTTC
TRBJ1-5 | TRBV12-3/TRBV12-4 | . | few | CASSGANSNQPQHF | TGTGCCAGCAGCGGAGCCAATAGCAATCAGCCCCAGCATTTT